The clone carrying this T cell receptor beta chain was seen at least ten times. Its antigen is undetermined. Unique molecular identifiers were used in preparing the TCRbeta library. Using its own MiXCR run on the PCR reads, TCRdb lists one record per CDR3 protein. The sample lists 150,000 to 200,000 distinct CDR3 sequences; 5.5% to 7% were seen once. The data originate from a study of T-cell reconstitution after alpha-beta-depleted transplantation in children. Findings and limits, study-wide: Several hundred expanded graft clones reportedly were the source of alpha-beta T cells about two months after transplant. Among T cells one year after transplant, newly produced cells accounted for most counts and diversity. Some patients' high day-60 TCRbeta diversity was attributed to recipient cells surviving conditioning.

The CDR3 spans 12 residues. The germline V and J ends were trimmed by 5 bases and 3 bases, with 8 bases remaining between them. This chain links TRBV12-3 or TRBV12-4 with TRBJ2-7; no definite D call. Sequenced here: PBMCs, sampled before TCRalphabeta/CD19-depleted stem cell transplant. The source is a girl under two years old with combined immunodeficiency, due to receive a stem cell transplant. This CDR3 is CASSRTDYEQYF. CDR3 DNA sequence: TGTGCCAGCAGTCGAACGGACTACGAGCAGTACTTC.